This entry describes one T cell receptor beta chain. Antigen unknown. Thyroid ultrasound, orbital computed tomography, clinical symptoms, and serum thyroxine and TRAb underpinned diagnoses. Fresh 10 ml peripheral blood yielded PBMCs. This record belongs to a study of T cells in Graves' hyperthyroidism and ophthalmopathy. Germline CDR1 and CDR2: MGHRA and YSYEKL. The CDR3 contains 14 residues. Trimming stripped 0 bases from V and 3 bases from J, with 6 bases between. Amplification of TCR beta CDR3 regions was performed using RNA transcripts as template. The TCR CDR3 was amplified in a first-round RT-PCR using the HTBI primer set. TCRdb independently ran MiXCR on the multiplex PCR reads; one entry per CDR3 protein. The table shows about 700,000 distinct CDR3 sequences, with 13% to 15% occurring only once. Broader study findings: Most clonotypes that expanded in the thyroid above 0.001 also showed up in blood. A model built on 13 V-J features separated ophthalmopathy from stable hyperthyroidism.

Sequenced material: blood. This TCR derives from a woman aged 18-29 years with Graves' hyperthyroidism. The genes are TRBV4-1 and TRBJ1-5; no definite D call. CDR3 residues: CASSQDPANQPQHF. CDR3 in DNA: TGCGCCAGCAGCCAAGATCCGGCCAATCAGCCCCAGCATTTT.